The 22 T cell receptor beta chains in this list originate from one sample, sequenced in a study of T cells in Graves' hyperthyroidism and ophthalmopathy (dated by TCRdb to between 2018 and 2021). The library was made by multiplex PCR. Reads for this sample came from an Illumina HiSeq 2000. Amplification of TCR beta CDR3 regions was carried out from RNA transcripts. For the first round of RT-PCR on the TCR CDR3, the HTBI primer set was used together with the Qiagen OneStep RT-PCR kit. In-frame beta chains were kept once TCRdb had trimmed the public reads at Q25 with fastp and called clones with MiXCR. For every CDR3 protein sequence, its rows merge into one entry that carries the most common genes and DNA. The sample table holds approximately 210,000 distinct CDR3 sequences, of which 17% were seen once. Around 52% of the sample goes to the ten largest clones. Sequenced: blood. All receptors come from a man aged 50-59 years with Graves' hyperthyroidism.

This clonotype was observed many times. This CDR3 reads CASSQDSGPGTEAFF. CDR3 in DNA: TGTGCCAGCAGCCAAGACTCGGGCCCAGGGACTGAAGCTTTCTTT. This chain joins TRBV3-1 and TRBJ1-1; D is possibly TRBD1 (5 bases). From germline, CDR1 is LGHDT and CDR2 YNNKEL (reference sequence). This CDR3 has 15 amino acids. The V end was cut by 0 bases, the J end by 5 bases, with 13 bases between.

This clonotype showed up many times. The V call is TRBV6-1, the J call TRBJ2-4; 10 bases line up with TRBD2. Per germline, CDR1 MNHNS and CDR2 SASEGT. The CDR3 contains 15 residues. V lost 6 bases and J lost 4; bases outside the gene matches: 6. The CDR3, as DNA: TGTGCCAGCAGCCCTGGACTAGCGGAGAAAAACATTCAGTACTTC. The encoded protein is CASSPGLAEKNIQYF.

This clonotype has only a few counts. The chain combines TRBV4-3 with TRBJ1-4; D may be TRBD1 (5 bases). Trimming pared 0 bases from V and 8 bases from J, leaving 7 bases between. CDR1 is LGHNA and CDR2 is YSLEER in the germline V gene. This CDR3 is built from 13 residues. The CDR3 DNA reads TGCGCCAGCAGCCAAGAAAACAGGGAAAAACTGTTTTTT. This sequence encodes CASSQENREKLFF.

This clonotype was seen many times. The chain employs TRBV20-1 and TRBJ1-1, with a possible D match to TRBD1 (5 bases). This CDR3 is 15 amino acids long. V gave up 5 bases and J gave up 0 bases, with 16 bases separating them. CDR1 is DFQATT and CDR2 is SNEGSKA in the germline V gene (reference sequence). The CDR3 nucleotides are TGCAGTGCTTCCCGGGGCTTCTTTATGAACACTGAAGCTTTCTTT. Translated: CSASRGFFMNTEAFF.

This clonotype was observed many times. The chain is built from TRBV5-1 and TRBJ2-7, with 8 nucleotides matching TRBD1. The germline V gene encodes CDR1 SGHRS and CDR2 YFSETQ. This CDR3 has 15 residues. Trimming removed 4 bases from V and 0 bases from J; junction bases left unmatched: 6. The CDR3 protein is CASSGAGGGSYEQYF. For the CDR3, the DNA is TGCGCCAGCAGCGGGGCAGGGGGCGGCTCCTACGAGCAGTACTTC.

This clonotype showed up many times. The chain employs TRBV28 and TRBJ2-7; D call uncertain. Germline CDR1 and CDR2: MDHEN and SYDVKM. This CDR3 region has 15 residues. Deletions cut 5 bases from V and 5 bases from J, with 19 bases between. DNA of the CDR3: TGTGCCAGCAGTCCCGAGATGGGTGCTTTCCACGAGCAGTACTTC. Translating gives CASSPEMGAFHEQYF.

This clonotype has a count of ten or more. The rearrangement uses TRBV5-5 and TRBJ2-1; the D is unclear. The CDR3 has 13 residues. Germline V CDR1 and CDR2: SGHKS, YYEKEE (reference sequence). Between the trimmed V and J ends, which lost 2 bases and 0 bases, there was a span of 3 bases. Here the CDR3 reads CASSFRSYNEQFF. The CDR3 nucleotides are TGTGCCAGCAGCTTCCGCTCCTACAATGAGCAGTTCTTC.

J is TRBJ2-3 and V is TRBV12-3 or TRBV12-4, with 13 bases lining up with TRBD2. This CDR3 has 17 residues. With V trimmed by 0 bases and J by 3 bases, 3 bases remained unmatched. DNA for the CDR3: TGTGCCAGCAGTTTAGCACCGGGACTAGCGGGAACAGATACGCAGTATTTT. This encodes CASSLAPGLAGTDTQYF.

This clonotype was seen ten or more times. CDR3 DNA sequence: TGTGCCAGCAGCCATAACAGCTACGAGCAGTACTTC. It specifies CASSHNSYEQYF. This rearrangement joins TRBV7-2 to TRBJ2-7; D remains ambiguous. Germline V gives CDR1 SGHTA, CDR2 FQGNSA. With 5 bases removed from V and 3 bases from J, the gap between germline ends came to 8 bases. CDR3 length: 12 residues.

This clonotype occurred many times. The rearrangement joins TRBV11-2 to TRBJ2-7, with D maybe TRBD2 (5 bases). The CDR3 runs 12 residues. The ends were cut back, 5 bases at V and 6 bases at J, with 11 bases in the middle. In germline, CDR1 is SGHAT, CDR2 FQNNGV. CDR3 in amino acids: CASSPLRGEQYF. CDR3 coding DNA: TGTGCCAGCAGCCCCCTCCGGGGCGAGCAGTACTTC. Full variable domain (remainder filled in from reference TRBV11-2 and TRBJ2-7): EAGVAQSPRYKIIEKRQSVAFWCNPISGHATLYWYQQILGQGPKLLIQFQNNGVVDDSQLPKDRFSAERLKGVDSTLKIQPAKLEDSAVYLCASSPLRGEQYFGPGTRLTVT.

This clonotype was counted only a few times. This rearrangement joins TRBV4-3 to TRBJ2-6; D remains ambiguous. The CDR3 is made up of 17 amino acids. In germline, CDR1 is LGHNA, CDR2 YSLEER. With 0 bases removed from V and 1 base from J, the gap between germline ends came to 10 bases. This CDR3 reads CASSQENWGSGANVLTF. CDR3 nucleotide sequence: TGCGCCAGCAGCCAAGAAAATTGGGGTTCTGGGGCCAACGTCCTGACTTTC.

Of note for this clonotype: The junction departs from germline at one end; a sequencing error may be responsible. The V and J genes are TRBV3-1 and TRBJ2-7; 8 nucleotides align to TRBD1. The CDR3 contains 16 residues. Germline CDR1 is LGHDT and CDR2 is YNNKEL (reference sequence). CDR3 sequence: CVSSRMGQALKNEQYF. The CDR3 DNA sequence: TGTGTCAGCAGCCGAATGGGACAGGCCCTTAAGAACGAGCAGTACTTC.

This clonotype was seen repeatedly, ten times or more. The CDR3 loop reads CAWSRKAGYRHYNYGYTF. As DNA, the CDR3 is TGTGCCTGGAGTCGGAAGGCCGGTTACCGGCATTATAACTATGGCTACACCTTC. The chain combines TRBV30 with TRBJ1-2; D unresolved. CDR1 GTSNPN and CDR2 SVGIG come from the germline V gene (reference sequence). The CDR3 totals 18 residues. Trimming left V 2 bases short and J 1 base short, with 23 bases between.

This clonotype was seen repeatedly, ten times or more. V usage is TRBV20-1 and J usage is TRBJ2-1, with 9 nucleotides matching TRBD2. Germline CDR1 is DFQATT and CDR2 is SNEGSKA (reference sequence). The CDR3 runs 14 residues. The DNA of the CDR3 is TGCAGCTCCGGGACTAGCACCTCCTACAATGAGCAGTTCTTC. This translates into CSSGTSTSYNEQFF.

This clonotype has at least ten counts. V usage is TRBV2 and J usage is TRBJ2-3; TRBD2 agrees at 11 bases. Germline V lookup: CDR1 SNHLY, CDR2 FYNNEI. The CDR3 contains 15 residues. J was trimmed by 2 bases and V by 6 bases; bases with no gene match: 4. CDR3 sequence reads: CASRRLAGNTDTQYF. The CDR3 nucleotides read TGTGCCAGCAGACGACTAGCGGGAAACACAGATACGCAGTATTTT. The whole variable domain, filled in from reference TRBV2 and TRBJ2-3, reads EPEVTQTPSHQVTQMGQEVILRCVPISNHLYFYWYRQILGQKVEFLVSFYNNEISEKSEIFDDQFSVERPDGSNFTLKIRSTKLEDSAMYFCASRRLAGNTDTQYFGPGTRLTVL.

In this sample, this clonotype turned up many times. This chain uses TRBV18 with TRBJ1-1, with D tentatively TRBD1 (5 bases). CDR1 and CDR2 (germline): KGHSH, LQKENI. The CDR3 covers 11 residues. V lost 5 bases, J lost 8 bases, and 9 bases lay in between. CDR3 sequence (DNA): TGTGCCAGCTCAGTTGACAGAGAAGCTTTCTTT. Amino acid sequence: CASSVDREAFF.

The rearrangement joins TRBV28 to TRBJ2-7; 9 bases are shared with TRBD2. The CDR3 contains 14 residues. Germline-derived CDR1 and CDR2 are MDHEN and SYDVKM. This CDR3 is CAATGTSRSYEQYF. CDR3 coding DNA: TGTGCAGCAACTGGGACTAGCCGGAGTTACGAGCAGTACTTC.

The table lists this clonotype with many counts. The chain recombines TRBV28 with TRBJ1-1, with 8 bases matching TRBD1. Germline-derived CDR1 and CDR2 are MDHEN and SYDVKM. The CDR3 contains 14 residues. Trimming removed 6 bases from V and 5 bases from J; junction bases left unmatched: 8. CDR3 protein: CASRFTGGGTEAFF. The DNA for the CDR3 is TGTGCCAGCAGATTTACAGGGGGAGGGACTGAAGCTTTCTTT. The whole variable domain, remainder taken from reference TRBV28 and TRBJ1-1, is DVKVTQSSRYLVKRTGEKVFLECVQDMDHENMFWYRQDPGLGLRLIYFSYDVKMKEKGDIPEGYSVSREKKERFSLILESASTNQTSMYLCASRFTGGGTEAFFGQGTRLTVV.

The chain combines TRBV2 with TRBJ2-2; D ambiguous. Trimming left V 0 bases short and J 9 bases short, with 14 bases between. Per the germline V gene, CDR1 is SNHLY and CDR2 is FYNNEI. This CDR3 spans 15 amino acids. The CDR3 spells CASSEASPLLRELFF. CDR3 nucleotides: TGTGCCAGCAGTGAAGCGTCCCCCCTTTTAAGGGAGCTGTTTTTT. Filled out from reference TRBV2 and TRBJ2-2, the complete variable domain reads EPEVTQTPSHQVTQMGQEVILRCVPISNHLYFYWYRQILGQKVEFLVSFYNNEISEKSEIFDDQFSVERPDGSNFTLKIRSTKLEDSAMYFCASSEASPLLRELFFGEGSRLTVL.

Comments on this clonotype: This may be a read error: a much more frequent sequence differs by one nucleotide. The chain carries TRBV5-1 and TRBJ2-1; D is unclear. From germline, CDR1 is SGHRS and CDR2 YFSETQ. This CDR3 is 17 amino acids long. CDR3 in amino acids: CASSFDPQRLSYNEQSF. The CDR3 DNA is TGCGCCAGCAGCTTTGATCCACAGCGCCTCTCCTACAATGAGCAGTCCTTC.

Here the CDR3 DNA reads TGCAGTGCTAGGCCGGGACTAGCGGGATTTCTGGTAGGGTATTTT. Protein product: CSARPGLAGFLVGYF. This rearrangement joins TRBV20-1 to TRBJ2-3; 13 bases match TRBD2. This CDR3 has 15 residues. V was clipped by 3 bases and J by 14 bases; unmatched bases: 14. Germline assignment: CDR1 DFQATT and CDR2 SNEGSKA (reference sequence).

The chain is built from TRBV11-3 and TRBJ1-1; D is possibly TRBD1 (6 bases). Per the germline V gene, CDR1 is SGHNT and CDR2 is YENEEA. The CDR3 has 17 amino acids. V was pared by 6 bases and J by 2 bases, with 22 bases between. CDR3 coding DNA: TGTGCCAGCAGTGATCCGGCAACAGGGTGGGGAAACACTGAAGCTTTCTTT. Translating it yields CASSDPATGWGNTEAFF. The full variable domain, in which reference TRBV11-3 and TRBJ1-1 provide the parts outside the CDR3, is EAGVVQSPRYKIIEKKQPVAFWCNPISGHNTLYWYLQNLGQGPELLIRYENEEAVDDSQLPKDRFSAERLKGVDSTLKIQPAELGDSAVYLCASSDPATGWGNTEAFFGQGTRLTVV.